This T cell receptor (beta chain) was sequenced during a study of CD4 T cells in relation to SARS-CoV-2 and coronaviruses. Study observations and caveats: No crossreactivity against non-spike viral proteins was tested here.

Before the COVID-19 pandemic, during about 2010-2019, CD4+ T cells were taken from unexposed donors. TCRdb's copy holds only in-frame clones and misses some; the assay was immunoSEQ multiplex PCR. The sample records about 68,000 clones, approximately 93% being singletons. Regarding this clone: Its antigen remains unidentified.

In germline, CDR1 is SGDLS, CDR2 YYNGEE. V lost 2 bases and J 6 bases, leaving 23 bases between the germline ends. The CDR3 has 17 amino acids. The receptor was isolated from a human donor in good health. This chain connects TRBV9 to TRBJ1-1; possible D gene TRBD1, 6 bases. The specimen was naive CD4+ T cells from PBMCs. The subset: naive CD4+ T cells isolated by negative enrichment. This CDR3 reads CASSVNPPGGALSEAFF. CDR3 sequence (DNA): TGTGCCAGCAGCGTTAACCCTCCCGGGGGGGCATTGTCTGAAGCTTTCTTT. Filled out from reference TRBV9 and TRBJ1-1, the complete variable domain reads DSGVTQTPKHLITATGQRVTLRCSPRSGDLSVYWYQQSLDQGLQFLIQYYNGEERAKGNILERFSAQQFPDLHSELNLSSLELGDSALYFCASSVNPPGGALSEAFFGQGTRLTVV.